One TCR beta chain is described in this entry. V trimming: 3 bases; J trimming: 5 bases; junction bases outside the gene matches: 5. Per the germline V gene, CDR1 is KGHSH and CDR2 is LQKENI. This CDR3 has 15 amino acids. In the authors' workflow: The authors estimated nucleated cell counts from reference gene primer amplification. Repertoires were generated with immunoSEQ multiplex PCR, while TCRdb's copy carries only in-frame clones and drops some. From that table come the V and J calls and clone size; the DNA was used to work out D and trimming. This table has fewer than 250,000 clones, approximately 91% appearing once. The sample originates from a study of blood T cell repertoires in COVID-19. Study information: COVID-19 samples collected from the United States, Italy and Spain covered acute and convalescent phases. Nucleic acid was either cDNA or gDNA, and it came from T cells, B-cell-depleted T cells, or PBMCs.

V and J are TRBV18 and TRBJ2-1; 9 nucleotides align to TRBD2. The source of this sequence is a woman aged 55 to 70 with acute or convalescent COVID-19. The specimen sequenced was peripheral blood. The CDR3: CASSPFAGGNNEQFF. In DNA, the CDR3 is TGTGCCAGCTCACCTTTTGCGGGAGGGAACAATGAGCAGTTCTTC. Using reference TRBV18 and TRBJ2-1 for the parts outside the CDR3, the full variable domain is NAGVMQNPRHLVRRRGQEARLRCSPMKGHSHVYWYRQLPEEGLKFMVYLQKENIIDESGMPKERFSAEFPKEGPSILRIQQVVRGDSAAYFCASSPFAGGNNEQFFGPGTRLTVL.